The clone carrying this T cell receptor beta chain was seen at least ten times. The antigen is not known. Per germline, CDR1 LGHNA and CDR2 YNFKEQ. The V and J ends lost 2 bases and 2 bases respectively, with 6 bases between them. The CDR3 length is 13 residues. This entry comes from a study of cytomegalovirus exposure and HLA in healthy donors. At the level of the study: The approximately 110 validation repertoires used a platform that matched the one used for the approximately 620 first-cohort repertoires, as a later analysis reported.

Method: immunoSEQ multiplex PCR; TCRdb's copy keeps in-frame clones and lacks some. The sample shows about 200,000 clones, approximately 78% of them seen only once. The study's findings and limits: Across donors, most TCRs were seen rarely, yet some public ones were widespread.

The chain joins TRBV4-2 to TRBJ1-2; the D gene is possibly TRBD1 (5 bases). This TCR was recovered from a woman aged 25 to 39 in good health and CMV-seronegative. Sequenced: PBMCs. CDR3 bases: TGTGCCAGCAGCCAACAGGGCAACTATGGCTACACCTTC. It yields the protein CASSQQGNYGYTF.